Described below is a single T cell receptor beta chain sequence and its context. Sequencing was performed with immunoSEQ multiplex PCR; in TCRdb, only in-frame clones are kept and a portion is missing. The sample contains under 250,000 clones, around 83% of which appear only once. The entry originates in a study of blood T cell repertoires in COVID-19. V lost 3 bases, J lost 0 bases, and 9 bases lay in between. In germline, CDR1 is SEHNR, CDR2 FQNEAQ (reference sequence). The length of the CDR3 is 15 residues. Material for sequencing was peripheral blood. The chain combines TRBV7-9 with TRBJ1-3; a possible D gene is TRBD1 (5 bases). The TCR originated in a woman aged 70-85 years with COVID-19, enrolled during active disease. This CDR3 reads CASSLAGPSGNTIYF. The CDR3 coding sequence is TGTGCCAGCAGCTTGGCGGGGCCCTCTGGAAACACCATATATTTT.